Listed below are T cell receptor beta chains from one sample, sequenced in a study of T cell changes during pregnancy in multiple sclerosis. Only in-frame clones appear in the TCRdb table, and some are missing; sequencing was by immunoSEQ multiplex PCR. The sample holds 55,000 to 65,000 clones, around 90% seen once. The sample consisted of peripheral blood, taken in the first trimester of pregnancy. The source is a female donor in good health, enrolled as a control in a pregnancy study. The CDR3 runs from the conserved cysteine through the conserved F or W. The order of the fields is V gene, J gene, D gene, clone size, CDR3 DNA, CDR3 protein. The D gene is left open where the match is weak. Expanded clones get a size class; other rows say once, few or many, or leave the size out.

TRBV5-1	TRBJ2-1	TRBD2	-	TGCGCCAGCAGCTCCCTAGCGGGAGAGGGAAGTAATGAGCAGTTCTTC	CASSSLAGEGSNEQFF
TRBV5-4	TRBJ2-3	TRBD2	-	TGTGCCAGCAGTCCCCGGGGGGGAGCAGATACGCAGTATTTT	CASSPRGGADTQYF
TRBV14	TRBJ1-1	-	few	TGTGCCAGCAGCCAAGATCAGAACACTGAAGCTTTCTTT	CASSQDQNTEAFF
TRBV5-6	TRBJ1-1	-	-	TGTGCCAGCAGCTTGGGGATAAGGGGTCCTTTTGAAGCTTTCTTT	CASSLGIRGPFEAFF
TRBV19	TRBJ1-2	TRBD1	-	TGTGCCAGTAGTACCCAGCCGGGACAGAGTCTCTATGGCTACACCTTC	CASSTQPGQSLYGYTF
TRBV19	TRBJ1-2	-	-	TGTGCCAGTAGTCGGACGGGAGCTAACTATGGCTACACCTTC	CASSRTGANYGYTF
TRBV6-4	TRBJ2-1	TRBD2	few	TGTGCCAGCAGTGACTCGGCGGGAGGCCCCAATGAGCAGTTCTTC	CASSDSAGGPNEQFF
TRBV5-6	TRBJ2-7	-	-	TGTGCCAGCAGCCCCGACCCTACTATTAACGAGCAGTACTTC	CASSPDPTINEQYF
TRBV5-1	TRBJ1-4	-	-	TGCGCCAGCAGCCCGACAGTTTCAACTAATGAAAAACTGTTTTTT	CASSPTVSTNEKLFF
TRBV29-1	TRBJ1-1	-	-	TGCAGCGTTGATGGTTCAGGAATGAACACTGAAGCTTTCTTT	CSVDGSGMNTEAFF
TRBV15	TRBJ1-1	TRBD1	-	TGTGCCACCAGCAGAGTAGGCAGGGGGAAGACTGAAGCTTTCTTT	CATSRVGRGKTEAFF
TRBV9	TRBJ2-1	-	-	TGTGCCAGCAGCGTAGCGGGGACTGCCTACAATGAGCAGTTCTTC	CASSVAGTAYNEQFF
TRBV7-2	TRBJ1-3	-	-	TGTGCCAGCAGCTTCTCAGGGGCTGGAAACACCATATATTTT	CASSFSGAGNTIYF
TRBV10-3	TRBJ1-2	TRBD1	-	TGTGCCACCCAACAGGGGTCTAACTATGGCTACACCTTC	CATQQGSNYGYTF
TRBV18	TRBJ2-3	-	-	TGTGCCAGCTCGGTAGAAAATACGCAGTATTTT	CASSVENTQYF
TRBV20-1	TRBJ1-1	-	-	TGCAGTGCTAGGGGGGCATCTGAAGCTTTCTTT	CSARGASEAFF
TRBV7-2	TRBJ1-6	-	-	TGTGCCAGCAGTGAGGACAGACCAAATAATTCACCCCTCCACTTT	CASSEDRPNNSPLHF
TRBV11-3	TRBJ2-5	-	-	TGTGCCAGCAGCTTAGGGGGGGTCGGGCAAGAGACCCAGTACTTC	CASSLGGVGQETQYF
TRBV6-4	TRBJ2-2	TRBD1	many	TGTGCCAGCAGCGGGGACAGGGACACCGGGGAGCTGTTTTTT	CASSGDRDTGELFF
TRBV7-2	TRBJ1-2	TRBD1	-	TGTGCCAGCAGCTTAGTTCCAGGGGGTCATGGCTACACCTTC	CASSLVPGGHGYTF
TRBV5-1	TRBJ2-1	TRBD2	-	TGCGCCAGCAGCTTACACCCCCTGGGGGTAGCGGGGCCATACAATGAGCAGTTCTTC	CASSLHPLGVAGPYNEQFF
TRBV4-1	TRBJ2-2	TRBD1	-	TGCGCCAGCAGTCAATCCGGACAGGGAGGCACCGGGGAGCTGTTTTTT	CASSQSGQGGTGELFF
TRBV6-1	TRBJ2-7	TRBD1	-	TGTGCCAGCAGTACCAAGACAGGGAGTAGTGGGGAGCAGTACTTC	CASSTKTGSSGEQYF
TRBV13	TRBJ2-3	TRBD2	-	TGTGCCAGCAGCCGGGGGGGGGCCCCAGATACGCAGTATTTT	CASSRGGAPDTQYF
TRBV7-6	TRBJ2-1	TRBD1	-	TGTGCCAGCAGCTCGCGACAGGGCTCTTCCAATGAGCAGTTCTTC	CASSSRQGSSNEQFF
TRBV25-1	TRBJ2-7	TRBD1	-	TGTGCCAGCAGTGAAATCGGGACAGGGAAAAACTACGAGCAGTACTTC	CASSEIGTGKNYEQYF
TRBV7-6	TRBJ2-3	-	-	TGTGCCAGCAGCTTAACGACTAGTGCAGATACGCAGTATTTT	CASSLTTSADTQYF
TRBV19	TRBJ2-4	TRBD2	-	TGTGCCAGCAGCCGTCCCCGGCAGGGCGCTAGCGGGGGGGTAGCCAAAAACATTCAGTACTTC	CASSRPRQGASGGVAKNIQYF
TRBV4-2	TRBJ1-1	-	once	TGTGCCAGCAGCCTCGAGGGCACTGAAGCTTTCTTT	CASSLEGTEAFF